These T cell receptor beta chains were read from a single sample in a study of cytomegalovirus exposure and HLA in healthy donors. Profiled with immunoSEQ multiplex PCR; TCRdb holds only in-frame clones, not every one. The table lists 60,000 to 85,000 clones, roughly 95% of them singletons. The specimen sequenced was PBMCs. The receptor set was obtained from a woman aged 18-29 years in good health and CMV-seropositive. The CDR3 runs from the conserved cysteine through the conserved F or W. The order of the fields is V gene, J gene, clone size, D gene, CDR3 DNA, CDR3 protein. D genes are given only for firm matches. The size of a clone is reported for some rows only, either as once, few or many, or as a class for expanded clones.

V gene: TRBV9
J gene: TRBJ2-3
clone size: -
D gene: TRBD2
CDR3 DNA: TGTGCCAGCAGCGTCGACGCGGGAGACACAGATACGCAGTATTTT
CDR3 protein: CASSVDAGDTDTQYF

V gene: TRBV5-1
J gene: TRBJ1-5
clone size: once
D gene: TRBD1
CDR3 DNA: TGCGCCAGCAGCTCAGGGGGCGGTGAGCCCCAGCATTTT
CDR3 protein: CASSSGGGEPQHF

V gene: TRBV5-4
J gene: TRBJ2-5
clone size: -
D gene: TRBD2
CDR3 DNA: TGTGCCAGCAGCTTGACTAGCGGGAGCGAGACCCAGTACTTC
CDR3 protein: CASSLTSGSETQYF

V gene: TRBV9
J gene: TRBJ2-1
clone size: -
D gene: -
CDR3 DNA: TGTGCCAGCAGCATCCGGGACTACAATGAGCAGTTCTTC
CDR3 protein: CASSIRDYNEQFF

V gene: TRBV6-5
J gene: TRBJ2-2
clone size: -
D gene: TRBD1
CDR3 DNA: TGTGCCAGCAGTCGGGACAGGTCGAACACCGGGGAGCTGTTTTTT
CDR3 protein: CASSRDRSNTGELFF

V gene: TRBV4-2
J gene: TRBJ2-1
clone size: -
D gene: TRBD2
CDR3 DNA: TGTGCCAGCAGCCAACGGACTAGCGGGAATGAGCAGTTCTTC
CDR3 protein: CASSQRTSGNEQFF

V gene: TRBV6-4
J gene: TRBJ2-3
clone size: few
D gene: TRBD1
CDR3 DNA: TGTGCCAGCAGTGAGACAGGGGGCACAGATACGCAGTATTTT
CDR3 protein: CASSETGGTDTQYF

V gene: TRBV5-1
J gene: TRBJ2-7
clone size: -
D gene: TRBD1
CDR3 DNA: TGCGCCAGCAGCGCGACAGGGGGCCTGCAGTACTTC
CDR3 protein: CASSATGGLQYF

V gene: TRBV7-9
J gene: TRBJ1-3
clone size: -
D gene: -
CDR3 DNA: TGTGCCAGCAGCGGACAGAGCTCTGGAAACACCATATATTTT
CDR3 protein: CASSGQSSGNTIYF

V gene: TRBV10-1
J gene: TRBJ1-1
clone size: -
D gene: TRBD1
CDR3 DNA: TGCGCCAGCAGTGAGTCGGGACAGGGGGTTTTCATGAACACTGAAGCTTTCTTT
CDR3 protein: CASSESGQGVFMNTEAFF

V gene: TRBV7-9
J gene: TRBJ2-7
clone size: -
D gene: TRBD2
CDR3 DNA: TGTGCCAGCAGCCCTTTGCGGGACAGACGGACTAGCGGAACCTACGAGCAGTACTTC
CDR3 protein: CASSPLRDRRTSGTYEQYF

V gene: TRBV7-6
J gene: TRBJ1-2
clone size: -
D gene: -
CDR3 DNA: TGTGCCAGCAGCGCACAGGGTTCCTATGGCTACACCTTC
CDR3 protein: CASSAQGSYGYTF

V gene: TRBV5-6
J gene: TRBJ2-3
clone size: -
D gene: TRBD2
CDR3 DNA: TGTGCCAGCCTAATCCGGACTAGCGGGAACACAGATACGCAGTATTTT
CDR3 protein: CASLIRTSGNTDTQYF

V gene: TRBV19
J gene: TRBJ2-5
clone size: -
D gene: -
CDR3 DNA: TGTGCCAGTACCGGGGACCAAGAGACCCAGTACTTC
CDR3 protein: CASTGDQETQYF

V gene: TRBV28
J gene: TRBJ2-5
clone size: -
D gene: -
CDR3 DNA: TGTGCCAGCAGTCCCCGGACAGAACAAGAGACCCAGTACTTC
CDR3 protein: CASSPRTEQETQYF

V gene: TRBV19
J gene: TRBJ2-2
clone size: -
D gene: TRBD2
CDR3 DNA: TGTGCCAGTAGAAGGGCGGGAGGGGTCACCGGGGAGCTGTTTTTT
CDR3 protein: CASRRAGGVTGELFF

V gene: TRBV7-2
J gene: TRBJ2-7
clone size: -
D gene: TRBD1
CDR3 DNA: TGTGCCAGCAGCTCGAAGACAGGGGTGAGCTCCTACGAGCAGTACTTC
CDR3 protein: CASSSKTGVSSYEQYF

V gene: TRBV10-2
J gene: TRBJ2-5
clone size: -
D gene: TRBD2
CDR3 DNA: TGCGCCAGCAGCCCTTTAGCGGGAGTGTCCCCAGAGACCCAGTACTTC
CDR3 protein: CASSPLAGVSPETQYF

V gene: TRBV5-4
J gene: TRBJ2-5
clone size: -
D gene: TRBD2
CDR3 DNA: TGTGCCAGCAGCTTGGCCGGGTGGCTAGCGGAAGAGACCCAGTACTTC
CDR3 protein: CASSLAGWLAEETQYF

V gene: TRBV19
J gene: TRBJ2-7
clone size: -
D gene: TRBD1
CDR3 DNA: TGTGCCAGTAGTAACAGCCGGGACAGGAGCTACGAGCAGTACTTC
CDR3 protein: CASSNSRDRSYEQYF

V gene: TRBV28
J gene: TRBJ1-1
clone size: -
D gene: -
CDR3 DNA: TGTGCCAGCAGTTCCGGAGACGGGACAATATTACGCTTT
CDR3 protein: CASSSGDGTILRF

V gene: TRBV30
J gene: TRBJ1-1
clone size: -
D gene: -
CDR3 DNA: TGTGCCTGGAGTTACCGGTCGAACACTGAAGCTTTCTTT
CDR3 protein: CAWSYRSNTEAFF

V gene: TRBV6-4
J gene: TRBJ2-2
clone size: -
D gene: TRBD2
CDR3 DNA: TGTGCCAGCAGTGATACCGGGACTAGAAACACCGGGGAGCTGTTTTTT
CDR3 protein: CASSDTGTRNTGELFF

V gene: TRBV5-1
J gene: TRBJ2-7
clone size: -
D gene: TRBD2
CDR3 DNA: TGCGCCAGCAGCGTTAGCGGGAGGGTCTACGAGCAGTACTTC
CDR3 protein: CASSVSGRVYEQYF

V gene: TRBV4-1
J gene: TRBJ1-2
clone size: -
D gene: TRBD1
CDR3 DNA: TGCGCCAGCAGCCAAGATAGGTATGACAGGGAGGCTGGCTACACCTTC
CDR3 protein: CASSQDRYDREAGYTF

V gene: TRBV27
J gene: TRBJ2-3
clone size: once
D gene: TRBD2
CDR3 DNA: TGTGCCAGCAGTCCTTACAGACTAGCGGAACACACAGATACGCAGTATTTT
CDR3 protein: CASSPYRLAEHTDTQYF

V gene: TRBV10-3
J gene: TRBJ1-1
clone size: -
D gene: TRBD1
CDR3 DNA: TGTGCCATCAGCTCCGGAGGGGGCGACACTGAAGCTTTCTTT
CDR3 protein: CAISSGGGDTEAFF

V gene: TRBV21-1
J gene: TRBJ1-3
clone size: -
D gene: -
CDR3 DNA: TGTGCCAGCAGCAAAGCGGAGGGGTTCTCTGGAAACACCATATATTTT
CDR3 protein: CASSKAEGFSGNTIYF

V gene: TRBV11-3
J gene: TRBJ1-1
clone size: few
D gene: -
CDR3 DNA: TGTGCCAGCAGCCCGGGGAGGGACACTGAAGCTTTCTTT
CDR3 protein: CASSPGRDTEAFF

V gene: TRBV18
J gene: TRBJ2-1
clone size: -
D gene: TRBD2
CDR3 DNA: TGTGCCAGCTCACCTCCTACTAGCGGGAGGGCCCTTTACAATGAGCAGTTCTTC
CDR3 protein: CASSPPTSGRALYNEQFF

V gene: TRBV9
J gene: TRBJ2-3
clone size: -
D gene: TRBD1
CDR3 DNA: TGTGCCAGCAGCGTAGGGACAGGGGGGCCAGATACGCAGTATTTT
CDR3 protein: CASSVGTGGPDTQYF

V gene: TRBV19
J gene: TRBJ2-2
clone size: -
D gene: -
CDR3 DNA: TGTGCCAGTAGTAGATCAGATTCCACCGGGGAGCTGTTTTTT
CDR3 protein: CASSRSDSTGELFF

V gene: TRBV19
J gene: TRBJ2-3
clone size: -
D gene: TRBD1
CDR3 DNA: TGTGCCAGTAGTTTGGACAGGGGAGTCACAGATACGCAGTATTTT
CDR3 protein: CASSLDRGVTDTQYF

V gene: TRBV21-1
J gene: TRBJ2-3
clone size: -
D gene: -
CDR3 DNA: TGTGCCAGCAAGGGACTAGCGGGACCAAAGGATACGCAGTATTTT
CDR3 protein: CASKGLAGPKDTQYF

V gene: TRBV30
J gene: TRBJ2-5
clone size: once
D gene: TRBD2
CDR3 DNA: TGTGCCTGGACTAGCGGGAGTCCGGGAGAGACCCAGTACTTC
CDR3 protein: CAWTSGSPGETQYF

V gene: TRBV5-6
J gene: TRBJ2-1
clone size: -
D gene: TRBD1
CDR3 DNA: TGTGCCAGCAGCGCCGACAGGGGCCGCATACACAATGAGCAGTTCTTC
CDR3 protein: CASSADRGRIHNEQFF

V gene: TRBV4-1
J gene: TRBJ1-1
clone size: -
D gene: TRBD1
CDR3 DNA: TGCGCCAGCAGCCATGTAACCGGGACAGAGATGAACACTGAAGCTTTCTTT
CDR3 protein: CASSHVTGTEMNTEAFF

V gene: TRBV14
J gene: TRBJ1-2
clone size: -
D gene: -
CDR3 DNA: TGTGCCAGCAGCCGCCAAACTGAGAACTATGGCTACACCTTC
CDR3 protein: CASSRQTENYGYTF

V gene: TRBV7-2
J gene: TRBJ1-2
clone size: -
D gene: TRBD1
CDR3 DNA: TGTGCCAGCAGCTCAAAACTGGGACAGAACTATGGCTACACCTTC
CDR3 protein: CASSSKLGQNYGYTF

V gene: TRBV2
J gene: TRBJ2-1
clone size: -
D gene: -
CDR3 DNA: TGTGCCAGCAGCGAAACAGGGTTGAATGAGCAGTTCTTC
CDR3 protein: CASSETGLNEQFF

V gene: TRBV19
J gene: TRBJ1-5
clone size: -
D gene: -
CDR3 DNA: TGTGCCAGTAGTATCGATGGAGGGCTTAGCCAGCCCCAGCATTTT
CDR3 protein: CASSIDGGLSQPQHF

V gene: TRBV28
J gene: TRBJ1-5
clone size: -
D gene: -
CDR3 DNA: TGTGCCAGCAGTTTTGTTGGGGGGGGCAGCAATCAGCCCCAGCATTTT
CDR3 protein: CASSFVGGGSNQPQHF

V gene: TRBV4-1
J gene: TRBJ2-1
clone size: -
D gene: TRBD2
CDR3 DNA: TGCGCCAGCAGCCCAGGGGGGACTAGCGGTTATGAGCAGTTCTTC
CDR3 protein: CASSPGGTSGYEQFF

V gene: TRBV10-3
J gene: TRBJ2-3
clone size: once
D gene: TRBD2
CDR3 DNA: TGTGCCATCAGTGATTCTCTAGCGGGAGGGAACACAGATACGCAGTATTTT
CDR3 protein: CAISDSLAGGNTDTQYF

V gene: TRBV5-7
J gene: TRBJ2-1
clone size: -
D gene: -
CDR3 DNA: TGTGCCAGCAGCTTGCGAGGTTTCTACAATGAGCAGTTCTTC
CDR3 protein: CASSLRGFYNEQFF

V gene: TRBV19
J gene: TRBJ1-2
clone size: -
D gene: TRBD1
CDR3 DNA: TGTGCCAGTAGTATAATCGACAGGGACTATGGCTACACCTTC
CDR3 protein: CASSIIDRDYGYTF

V gene: TRBV7-5
J gene: TRBJ1-5
clone size: -
D gene: -
CDR3 DNA: TGTGCCAGAAGCTTAGAAGGGTCCAGGGGTCAGCCCCAGCATTTT
CDR3 protein: CARSLEGSRGQPQHF

V gene: TRBV7-6
J gene: TRBJ2-2
clone size: -
D gene: -
CDR3 DNA: TGTGCCAGCAGCCCCCTTTCTGGGGAGCTGTTTTTT
CDR3 protein: CASSPLSGELFF

V gene: TRBV19
J gene: TRBJ1-1
clone size: -
D gene: -
CDR3 DNA: TGTGCCAGACATAGCGTTAGCGATGGGACTGAAGCTTTCTTT
CDR3 protein: CARHSVSDGTEAFF

V gene: TRBV27
J gene: TRBJ2-2
clone size: -
D gene: TRBD2
CDR3 DNA: TGTGCCAGCAGTTTTAGCGGGAGGGCGAACACCGGGGAGCTGTTTTTT
CDR3 protein: CASSFSGRANTGELFF

V gene: TRBV7-9
J gene: TRBJ2-3
clone size: -
D gene: -
CDR3 DNA: TGTGCCAGCAGCTTATCGGATCCGGGAGAATGGCAGTATTTT
CDR3 protein: CASSLSDPGEWQYF

V gene: TRBV7-8
J gene: TRBJ2-1
clone size: -
D gene: TRBD1
CDR3 DNA: TGTGCCAGCAGCTTAGATCGACAGGGGCTATACAATGAGCAGTTCTTC
CDR3 protein: CASSLDRQGLYNEQFF

V gene: TRBV7-2
J gene: TRBJ2-1
clone size: -
D gene: TRBD2
CDR3 DNA: TGTGCCAGCAGCTTAGGTGGCGCTAGCGGGAGGGCCAATGAGCAGTTCTTC
CDR3 protein: CASSLGGASGRANEQFF

V gene: TRBV9
J gene: TRBJ2-7
clone size: -
D gene: -
CDR3 DNA: TGTGCCAGCAGCGTAGTGGATCAGACTAGGGAGGCCTACGAGCAGTACTTC
CDR3 protein: CASSVVDQTREAYEQYF